This TCR beta chain comes out of a study of OX40 agonist ivuxolimab in advanced cancers. On the study more broadly: Among those treated, three patients had partial responses, one with hepatocellular carcinoma and two with cutaneous melanoma.

This clone is medium-sized. This CDR3 is also generated by other DNA sequences in the sample. Trimming removed 2 bases from V and 2 bases from J, with 9 bases in between. Germline values: CDR1 SGHRS, CDR2 YFSETQ. CDR3 length: 14 residues. Generated by immunoSEQ multiplex PCR, the TCRdb table keeps only in-frame clones and is missing some. The sample contains about 44,000 clones, about 91% of which appear only once. The sequenced sample was CD4+ or CD8+ T cells sorted from blood, obtained in a trial of the OX40 agonist ivuxolimab. This receptor was taken from an adult with an advanced solid tumor such as melanoma, head and neck, liver or kidney cancer. V and J are TRBV5-1 and TRBJ2-3, with D possibly matching TRBD2 (5 bases). In nucleotides, the CDR3 is TGCGCCAGCAGCTTTACACGGGACACAGATACGCAGTATTTT. Translation: CASSFTRDTDTQYF.